This TCR beta chain was recorded in a study of control samples from healthy donors and cancer patients. Only in-frame clones appear in the TCRdb table, and some are missing; sequencing was by immunoSEQ multiplex PCR. The repertoire holds under 65,000 clones, with 80% to 90% as singletons. This CDR3 has 16 amino acids. V dropped 0 bases and J dropped 3 bases, with 12 bases sitting between them. The germline CDR1 and CDR2 sequences are LGHNA and YSLEER. This rearrangement joins TRBV4-3 to TRBJ2-1, with no clear D. Sequenced: PBMCs. This sequence originates from a woman in her forties or fifties with lung cancer. The CDR3 region has the DNA TGCGCCAGCAGCCAAGATATCGACGTTTACTACAATGAGCAGTTCTTC. Residues: CASSQDIDVYYNEQFF.